This T cell receptor (beta chain) was identified during a study of blood T cell repertoires in COVID-19. Background on the study: Samples came from the United States, Italy and Spain, spanning acute and convalescent COVID-19. Nucleic acid was either cDNA or gDNA, and it came from T cells, B-cell-depleted T cells, or PBMCs.

Original processing methods: Reference gene primer amplification gave estimated nucleated cell counts. Sequencing was performed with immunoSEQ multiplex PCR; in TCRdb, only in-frame clones are kept and a portion is missing. V and J calls plus clone size are reproduced from that table; the DNA served to infer D and trimming. Of around 190,000 clones listed, approximately 85% were seen once; the top ten hold 4% to 5%. V lost 5 bases and J 1 base, leaving 3 bases between the germline ends. The CDR3 is 11 residues long. The rearrangement joins TRBV12-3 or TRBV12-4 to TRBJ2-7; no firm D call. The receptor was isolated from a woman of 80 years or more with acute or convalescent COVID-19. The sequencing sample was made of peripheral blood. The CDR3 DNA reads TGTGCCAGCAGTACTTCCTACGAGCAGTACTTC. Its translation: CASSTSYEQYF.